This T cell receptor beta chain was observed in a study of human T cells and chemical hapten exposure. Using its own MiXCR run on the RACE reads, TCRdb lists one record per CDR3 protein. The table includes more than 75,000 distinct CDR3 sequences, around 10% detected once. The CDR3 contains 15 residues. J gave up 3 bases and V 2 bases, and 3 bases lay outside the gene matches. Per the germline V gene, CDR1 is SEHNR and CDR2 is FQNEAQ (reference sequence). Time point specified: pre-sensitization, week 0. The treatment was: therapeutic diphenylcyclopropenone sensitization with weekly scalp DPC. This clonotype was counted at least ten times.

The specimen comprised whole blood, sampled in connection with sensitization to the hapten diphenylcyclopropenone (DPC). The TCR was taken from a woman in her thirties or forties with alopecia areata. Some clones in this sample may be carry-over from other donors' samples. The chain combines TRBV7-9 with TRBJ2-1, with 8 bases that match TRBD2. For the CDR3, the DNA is TGTGCCAGCAGCTTACAGCGGGGGAACTACAATGAGCAGTTCTTC. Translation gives CASSLQRGNYNEQFF. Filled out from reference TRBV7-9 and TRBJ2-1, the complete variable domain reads DTGVSQNPRHKITKRGQNVTFRCDPISEHNRLYWYRQTLGQGPEFLTYFQNEAQLEKSRLLSDRFSAERPKGSFSTLEIQRTEQGDSAMYLCASSLQRGNYNEQFFGPGTRLTVL.